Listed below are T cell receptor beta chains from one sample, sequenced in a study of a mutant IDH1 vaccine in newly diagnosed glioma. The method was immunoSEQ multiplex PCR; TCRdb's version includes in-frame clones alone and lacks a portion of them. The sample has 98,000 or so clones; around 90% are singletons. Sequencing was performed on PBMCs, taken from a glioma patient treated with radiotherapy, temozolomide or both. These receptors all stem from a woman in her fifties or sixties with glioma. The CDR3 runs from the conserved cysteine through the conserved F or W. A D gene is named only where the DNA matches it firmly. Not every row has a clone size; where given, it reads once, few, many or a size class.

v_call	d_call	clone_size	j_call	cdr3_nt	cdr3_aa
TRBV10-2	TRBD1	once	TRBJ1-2	TGCGCCACTACAGGGGGCACCCATAACTATGGCTACACCTTC	CATTGGTHNYGYTF
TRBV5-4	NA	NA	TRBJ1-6	TGTGCCAGCAGCTTAATAGTGGGGTCTAATTCACCCCTCCACTTT	CASSLIVGSNSPLHF
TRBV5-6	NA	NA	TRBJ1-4	TGTGCCAGCAGCTCCCGGGGCAGGGGAGATGAAAAACTGTTTTTT	CASSSRGRGDEKLFF
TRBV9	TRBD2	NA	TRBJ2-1	TGTGCCAGCAGTAAGGGGACTAGCGGGAGCTACAATGAGCAGTTCTTC	CASSKGTSGSYNEQFF
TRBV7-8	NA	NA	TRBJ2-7	TGTGCCAGCAGCTTAGGGGGGGTAGCGGAGCCCTACGAGCAGTACTTC	CASSLGGVAEPYEQYF
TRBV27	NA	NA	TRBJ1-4	TGTGCCAGCAGGCTCGGTGGGGGGGGGCCACTGTTTTTT	CASRLGGGGPLFF
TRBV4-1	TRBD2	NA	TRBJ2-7	TGCGCCAGCAGCTGGCTTATTAGGACTAGCGAAACATCCTACGAGCAGTACTTC	CASSWLIRTSETSYEQYF
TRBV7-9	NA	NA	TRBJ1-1	TGTGCCAGCAGCTGGGGCGCCTCGGGGCCTGAAGCTTTCTTT	CASSWGASGPEAFF
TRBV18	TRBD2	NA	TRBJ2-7	TGTGCCAGCTCACCAACTAGCGGCGGGGAGAACGAGCAGTACTTC	CASSPTSGGENEQYF
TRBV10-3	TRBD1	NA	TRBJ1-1	TGTGCCATCAACAGGGGCGGTGACACTGAAGCTTTCTTT	CAINRGGDTEAFF
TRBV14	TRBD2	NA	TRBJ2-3	TGTGCCAGCAGCCAAAGTCAGGCGGGAGCTGGTCTGGATACGCAGTATTTT	CASSQSQAGAGLDTQYF
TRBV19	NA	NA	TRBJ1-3	TGTGCCAGTAGTATAGCCGGAAACACCATATATTTT	CASSIAGNTIYF
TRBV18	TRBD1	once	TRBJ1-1	TGTGCCAGCTCACCACGACAGGGGTACAGGAACACTGAAGCTTTCTTT	CASSPRQGYRNTEAFF
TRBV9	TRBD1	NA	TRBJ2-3	TGTGCCAGCAGCGCCCCAGGGGGTTCAGATACGCAGTATTTT	CASSAPGGSDTQYF
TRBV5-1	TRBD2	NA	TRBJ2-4	TGCGCCAGCAGTCCTAGCGGGCCATCCAAAAACATTCAGTACTTC	CASSPSGPSKNIQYF
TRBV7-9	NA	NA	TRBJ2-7	TGTGCCAGCAGCCTCGACTGGGGTGCGGGTAAGCAGACCTACGAGCAGTACTTC	CASSLDWGAGKQTYEQYF
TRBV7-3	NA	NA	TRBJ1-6	TGTGCCCAAGTGGGAGGCCATTCACCCCTCCACTTT	CAQVGGHSPLHF
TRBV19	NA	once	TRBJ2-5	TGTGCCAGTAGTACGGACGTGGGCGGGGAGACCCAGTACTTC	CASSTDVGGETQYF
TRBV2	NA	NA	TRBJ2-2	TGTGCCAGCACCCGAGGGGTCACCGGGGAGCTGTTTTTT	CASTRGVTGELFF
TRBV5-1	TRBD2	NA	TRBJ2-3	TGCGCCAGCAGCTTGTCGCTAGCGGGAGGGTTCACAGATACGCAGTATTTT	CASSLSLAGGFTDTQYF
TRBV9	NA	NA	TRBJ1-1	TGTGCCAGCAGCGTTCGAGGGGGCACTGAAGCTTTCTTT	CASSVRGGTEAFF
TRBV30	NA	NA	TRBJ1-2	TGTGCCTGGAGTGTATATGGGTATGGCTACACCTTC	CAWSVYGYGYTF
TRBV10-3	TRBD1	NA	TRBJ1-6	TGTGCCATCAGTGGACAGGGTGATTCACCCCTCCACTTT	CAISGQGDSPLHF
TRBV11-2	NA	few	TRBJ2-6	TGTGCCAGCGCGATGGGCAGGGGAAGGACTGGGGCCAACGTCCTGACTTTC	CASAMGRGRTGANVLTF
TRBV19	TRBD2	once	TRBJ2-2	TGTGCCAGTAGTCCCTCGGGGGGTAGCGGGAGAAGGAACACCGGGGAGCTGTTTTTT	CASSPSGGSGRRNTGELFF
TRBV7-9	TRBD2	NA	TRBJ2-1	TGTGCCAGCAGCTCTAATATCATCGGGCTAGCGGACTCCTACAATGAGCAGTTCTTC	CASSSNIIGLADSYNEQFF
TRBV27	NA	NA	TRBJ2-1	TGTGCCAGCAGTTTGTACAATGAGCAGTTCTTC	CASSLYNEQFF
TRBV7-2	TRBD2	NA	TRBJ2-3	TGTGCCAGCAGCTTAGGACTAGCGGGTTCGTCAGCAGATACGCAGTATTTT	CASSLGLAGSSADTQYF
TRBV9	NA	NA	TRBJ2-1	TGTGCCAGCAGCGTAGACGGGAGAGACAATGAGCAGTTCTTC	CASSVDGRDNEQFF
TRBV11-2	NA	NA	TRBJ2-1	TGTGCCAGCAGCAAACGACGGGAGAACAATGAGCAGTTCTTC	CASSKRRENNEQFF
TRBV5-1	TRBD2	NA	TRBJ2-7	TGCGCCAGCAGCCTGGGCCCAGCGGGAGGGTCCTACGAGCAGTACTTC	CASSLGPAGGSYEQYF
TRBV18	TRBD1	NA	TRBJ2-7	TGTGCCAGCTCACGGCCGGGACAGGGGTCCGGCGAGCAGTACTTC	CASSRPGQGSGEQYF
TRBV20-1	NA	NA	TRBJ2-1	TGCAGTGCTGAGGATAATGAGCAGTTCTTC	CSAEDNEQFF
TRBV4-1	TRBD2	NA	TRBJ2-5	TGCGCCAGCAGCCCGATAGGGCGGGAGGGCCAAGGACAAGAGACCCAGTACTTC	CASSPIGREGQGQETQYF
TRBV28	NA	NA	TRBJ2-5	TGTGCCAGCAAGAAGACGGGAGTGGAGACCCAGTACTTC	CASKKTGVETQYF
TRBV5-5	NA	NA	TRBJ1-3	TGTGCCAGCAGCCTGAACGACGGGACATACGGAAACACCATATATTTT	CASSLNDGTYGNTIYF
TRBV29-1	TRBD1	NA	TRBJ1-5	TGCAGCGTTGGACAGGGCGACAATCAGCCCCAGCATTTT	CSVGQGDNQPQHF
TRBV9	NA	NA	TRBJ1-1	TGTGCCAGCAGCGTAGGTACTGGCACTGAAGCTTTCTTT	CASSVGTGTEAFF
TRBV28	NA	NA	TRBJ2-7	TGTGCCAGCACGAAAGTGGGCTACCAGTACGAGCAGTACTTC	CASTKVGYQYEQYF
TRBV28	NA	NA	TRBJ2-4	TGTGCCAGCAGTTTACCCGGGACAACTGGCAAAAACATTCAGTACTTC	CASSLPGTTGKNIQYF
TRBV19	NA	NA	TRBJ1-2	TGTGCCAGTAGGACGGAGGAGCGAAGGGGCTACACCTTC	CASRTEERRGYTF
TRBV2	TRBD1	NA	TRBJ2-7	TGTGCCAGCAGTACCTGGACAGGGGAGGACTACGAGCAGTACTTC	CASSTWTGEDYEQYF